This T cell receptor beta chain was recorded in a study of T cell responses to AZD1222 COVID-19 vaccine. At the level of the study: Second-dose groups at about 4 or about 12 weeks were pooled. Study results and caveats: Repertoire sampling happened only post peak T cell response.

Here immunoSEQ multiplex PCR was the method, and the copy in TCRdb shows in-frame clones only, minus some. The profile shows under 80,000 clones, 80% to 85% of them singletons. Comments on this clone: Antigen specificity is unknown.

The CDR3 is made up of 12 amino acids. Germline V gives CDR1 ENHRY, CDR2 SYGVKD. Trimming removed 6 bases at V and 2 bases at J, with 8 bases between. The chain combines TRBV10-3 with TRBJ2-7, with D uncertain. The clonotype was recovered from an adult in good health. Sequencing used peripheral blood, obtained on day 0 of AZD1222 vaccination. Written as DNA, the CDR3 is TGTGCCATCAGCGGCTCGCCCTACGAGCAGTACTTC. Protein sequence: CAISGSPYEQYF.